The clone carrying this TCR beta chain came up a few times. Its antigen remains unidentified. These data are taken from a study of spatial heterogeneity in lung cancer. General observations from the study: Blood contained ubiquitous expanded tumor TCRs more at resection than at follow-up.

The ends were cut back, 0 bases at V and 6 bases at J, with 12 bases in the middle. Germline V CDR1 and CDR2: DFQATT, SNEGSKA (reference sequence). CDR3 size: 14 residues. Time point meaning: sample taken at primary tumor resection. The study sequenced unsorted whole RNA from tumor, nontumor lung or frozen PBMC. The cohort: approximately 66 early-stage, untreated non-small cell lung cancer patients. From the 5' RACE reads, TCRdb called clonotypes with MiXCR, one entry per CDR3 protein. This table has some 87,000 distinct CDR3 sequences, around 10% appearing once. Sample: PBMCs, taken at surgery. The clonotype comes from a male donor with early-stage non-small cell lung cancer. The chain uses TRBV20-1 and TRBJ1-5, with a weak D call TRBD1 (5 bases). In DNA form, the CDR3 reads TGCAGTGCTAGAGATCCCGGGGGGACTCAGCCCCAGCATTTT. Amino acid sequence: CSARDPGGTQPQHF.